The 13 T cell receptor beta chains below come from one sample, sequenced in a study of cytomegalovirus exposure and HLA in healthy donors (dated by TCRdb to about 2017). The library was generated by the immunoSEQ multiplex PCR assay. For the multiplex PCR, a mixture combining 60 forward primers for TCR Vbeta segments and 13 reverse primers for TCR Jbeta segments was used. This immuneACCESS table, as held by TCRdb, lists in-frame sequences with V and J called but not all clones. Of the missing ones, under half trace to an unresolved V gene in checked studies; the others have no known cause. The sample data list 30,000 to 45,000 clones, and 70% to 90% of these were observed just once. Of the sample, roughly 11% falls within the top ten clones. The sample comprised PBMCs. These receptors came from a woman between 40 and 55 years old in good health and CMV-seropositive.

The rearrangement uses TRBV10-3 and TRBJ2-3; 7 nucleotides line up with TRBD1. V trimming: 7 bases; J trimming: 2 bases; junction bases outside the gene matches: 6. CDR3 length equals 14 residues. Germline V gene sequence: CDR1 ENHRY, CDR2 SYGVKD. The CDR3 spells CAIKRGLDTDTQYF. The CDR3 DNA sequence: TGTGCCATCAAGAGGGGGCTGGACACAGATACGCAGTATTTT.

The rearrangement links TRBV27 to TRBJ2-1, with 9 bases that match TRBD1. Germline-derived CDR1 and CDR2 are MNHEY and SMNVEV (reference sequence). V lost 3 bases and J lost 7; bases outside the gene matches: 13. This CDR3 has 17 residues. The CDR3 bases are TGTGCCAGCAGTTTGACCGGGACAGGGAAGAAAACGAATGAGCAGTTCTTC. This encodes CASSLTGTGKKTNEQFF.

The rearrangement links TRBV7-6 to TRBJ1-3; 7 bases agree with TRBD1. The V segment lost 5 bases and the J segment 0 bases; nucleotides outside the gene matches: 4. Germline lookup yields CDR1 SGHVS and CDR2 FNYEAQ. This CDR3 spans 15 amino acids. Here the CDR3 DNA reads TGTGCCAGCAGCCCGACAGGGTCCTCTGGAAACACCATATATTTT. Translated, it gives CASSPTGSSGNTIYF.

This rearrangement joins TRBV7-9 to TRBJ1-1; 9 bases are shared with TRBD1. Germline values: CDR1 SEHNR, CDR2 FQNEAQ (reference sequence). The CDR3 has 16 residues. With V trimmed by 2 bases and J by 4 bases, 8 bases remained unmatched. CDR3 residues: CASSLTGQGKGTEAFF. Here the CDR3 DNA reads TGTGCCAGCAGCTTAACCGGACAGGGGAAGGGCACTGAAGCTTTCTTT. The variable domain in full, with the rest retrieved from reference TRBV7-9 and TRBJ1-1, is DTGVSQNPRHKITKRGQNVTFRCDPISEHNRLYWYRQTLGQGPEFLTYFQNEAQLEKSRLLSDRFSAERPKGSFSTLEIQRTEQGDSAMYLCASSLTGQGKGTEAFFGQGTRLTVV.

V usage is TRBV5-6 and J usage is TRBJ2-7; 9 nucleotides align to TRBD2. The V and J ends lost 0 bases and 0 bases, in that order; junction bases with no gene match: 7. This CDR3 contains 17 residues. Germline V gene lookup returns CDR1 SGHDT and CDR2 YYEEEE. The CDR3: CASSLGPTSGSSYEQYF. The CDR3 DNA sequence: TGTGCCAGCAGCTTGGGGCCAACTAGCGGGTCCTCCTACGAGCAGTACTTC. The variable domain in full, completed from reference TRBV5-6 and TRBJ2-7, reads DAGVTQSPTHLIKTRGQQVTLRCSPKSGHDTVSWYQQALGQGPQFIFQYYEEEERQRGNFPDRFSGHQFPNYSSELNVNALLLGDSALYLCASSLGPTSGSSYEQYFGPGTRLTVT.

This clone was observed a single time. This rearrangement joins TRBV19 to TRBJ2-7; D unclear. Germline V gene lookup returns CDR1 LNHDA and CDR2 SQIVND (reference sequence). CDR3 length: 11 amino acids. V lost 8 bases and J 0 bases, leaving 5 bases between the germline ends. CDR3 region: CASSNSYEQYF. CDR3 bases: TGTGCCAGTTCCAACTCCTACGAGCAGTACTTC.

This chain links TRBV7-8 with TRBJ2-3; 7 bases align to TRBD2. The CDR3 has 16 residues. CDR1 and CDR2 from the germline V gene are SGHVS and FQNEAQ. V shed 5 bases, J shed 0 bases, and the junction held 8 bases outside the gene matches. CDR3 sequence reads: CASSRQGGLSTDTQYF. The CDR3, as DNA: TGTGCCAGCAGCCGCCAGGGAGGGCTTAGCACAGATACGCAGTATTTT.

This clone came up a few times. The chain couples TRBV7-8 to TRBJ2-4, with D tentatively TRBD2 (5 bases). Trimming removed 5 bases at V and 0 bases at J, with 11 bases between. The germline V gene encodes CDR1 SGHVS and CDR2 FQNEAQ. The CDR3 sequence is 15 residues long. CDR3 sequence (DNA): TGTGCCAGCAGCCCTCATGGACTAGCCAAAAACATTCAGTACTTC. Translation: CASSPHGLAKNIQYF.

This clone was seen only a few times. The J gene is TRBJ1-2, the V gene TRBV19, with 10 bases aligning to TRBD1. J was trimmed by 6 bases and V by 5 bases; bases with no gene match: 9. This CDR3 spans 15 amino acids. CDR1 and CDR2 from the germline V gene are LNHDA and SQIVND (reference sequence). CDR3 sequence reads: CASSPDRGLSDGYTF. DNA of the CDR3: TGTGCCAGTAGTCCTGACAGGGGGCTGTCAGATGGCTACACCTTC.

The gene calls are TRBV6-1 and TRBJ2-2, with 7 positions matching TRBD1. Trimming took 4 bases from V and 6 from J; bases not matched to a gene: 2. Looked up from germline, CDR1 is MNHNS and CDR2 is SASEGT. The CDR3 length is 13 residues. The CDR3 region has the DNA TGTGCCAGCAGTGTAGGGACAGCCGGGGAGCTGTTTTTT. This sequence encodes CASSVGTAGELFF.

This rearrangement joins TRBV5-1 to TRBJ1-2; 8 nucleotides line up with TRBD1. This CDR3 contains 13 residues. The V segment lost 4 bases and the J segment 8 bases; nucleotides outside the gene matches: 7. Looked up from germline, CDR1 is SGHRS and CDR2 is YFSETQ. The chain's CDR3 is CASSPDRASGYTF. The DNA of the CDR3 is TGCGCCAGCAGCCCGGACAGGGCGAGCGGCTACACCTTC.

This clone was counted between two and nine times. The genes are TRBV6-5 and TRBJ2-5; 14 bases line up with TRBD2. The CDR3 covers 16 residues. Germline V gene lookup returns CDR1 MNHEY and CDR2 SVGAGI. J lost 4 bases, V lost 4 bases, and 5 bases had no gene match. The CDR3 DNA follows: TGTGCCAGCAGTTCCGGACTAGCGGGGGGTGGAGAGACCCAGTACTTC. Its protein product is CASSSGLAGGGETQYF.

The J gene is TRBJ1-2, the V gene TRBV19; D remains ambiguous. The CDR3 length is 14 residues. V was clipped by 3 bases and J by 4 bases, with 12 bases between them. CDR1 LNHDA and CDR2 SQIVND come from the germline V gene (reference sequence). The CDR3, as DNA: TGTGCCAGTAGTATGGGGAGCTCACGCTATGGCTACACCTTC. Protein product: CASSMGSSRYGYTF.